The T cell receptor (beta chain) under discussion was sequenced for a study of CD8+CD57+ T cells in acquired aplastic anemia. Across the study: Recorded DNA amounts for sorted CD4+ and CD8+ cells had an average of about 3.5 ug.

As concerns this clonotype: Its antigen is unknown.

Findings and limits, study-wide: Both patients and controls carried the same twenty-nine CD8+ CDR3 sequences. In CD8+ cells, Simpson's diversity showed no significant difference between patients and controls.

CDR3 and TCR beta VDJ profiling relied on genomic DNA as the template. TCRdb ran MiXCR on the reads and lists one entry per CDR3 protein. Of roughly 160,000 distinct CDR3 sequences listed, about three fifths are singletons. V was cut by 1 base and J by 9 bases, with 13 bases left in between. CDR1 is DFQATT, CDR2 SNEGSKA, per germline (reference sequence). This CDR3 is built from 12 residues. The chain has TRBV20-1 and TRBJ2-7; possible D gene TRBD1, 6 bases. Material for sequencing was sorted CD4+, CD8+, or CD8+CD57+ T cells (not recorded which) from PBMCs. This receptor was obtained from a human donor in good health. CDR3 region: CSARVRRGGQYF. The DNA for the CDR3 is TGCAGTGCTAGAGTTCGCAGGGGTGGGCAGTACTTC.